Sequencing of this T cell receptor (beta chain) was carried out in a study of OX40 agonist ivuxolimab in advanced cancers. V trimming: 3 bases; J trimming: 2 bases; junction bases outside the gene matches: 4. This CDR3 has 15 amino acids. Germline CDR1 SNHLY, CDR2 FYNNEI. Sequencing used immunoSEQ multiplex PCR; TCRdb keeps in-frame clones, though not all of them. The profile shows about 70,000 clones, approximately 94% of them singletons. The table lists this clone with a few counts. The sequencing used CD4+ or CD8+ T cells sorted from blood, collected in a trial of the OX40 agonist ivuxolimab. The gene calls are TRBV2 and TRBJ1-5; TRBD1 matches at 7 bases. This receptor was obtained from an adult with an advanced solid tumor such as melanoma, head and neck, liver or kidney cancer. As DNA, the CDR3 is TGTGCCAGCAGTGAGCAAGGGGGCGGCAATCAGCCCCAGCATTTT. This translates into CASSEQGGGNQPQHF.